This TCR beta chain is drawn from a study of T cell clonality in common variable immunodeficiency. Clones were sequenced by immunoSEQ multiplex PCR, and TCRdb holds only the in-frame ones, with some missing. Observed in the sample are more than 35,000 clones, none of them singletons. The germline V gene encodes CDR1 MNHNS and CDR2 SASEGT. The CDR3 runs 16 residues. With 4 bases removed from V and 0 bases from J, the gap between germline ends came to 10 bases. Overall study findings and caveats: CVID subjects showed higher TCRbeta clonality than healthy controls.

This clone showed up many times. Its antigen is unidentified. The read halts 3 residues ahead of the CDR3 end, with the missing end drawn from the germline J gene. This TCR was sampled from a person between 18 and 69 years old in good health. This chain links TRBV6-1 with TRBJ2-6; weak D call: TRBD1 (5 bases). What was sequenced was peripheral blood mononuclear cells. CDR3: CASSGTQSSGANVLTF. Partial CDR3 DNA: TGTGCCAGCAGTGGGACACAGAGCTCTGGGGCCAACGTC.